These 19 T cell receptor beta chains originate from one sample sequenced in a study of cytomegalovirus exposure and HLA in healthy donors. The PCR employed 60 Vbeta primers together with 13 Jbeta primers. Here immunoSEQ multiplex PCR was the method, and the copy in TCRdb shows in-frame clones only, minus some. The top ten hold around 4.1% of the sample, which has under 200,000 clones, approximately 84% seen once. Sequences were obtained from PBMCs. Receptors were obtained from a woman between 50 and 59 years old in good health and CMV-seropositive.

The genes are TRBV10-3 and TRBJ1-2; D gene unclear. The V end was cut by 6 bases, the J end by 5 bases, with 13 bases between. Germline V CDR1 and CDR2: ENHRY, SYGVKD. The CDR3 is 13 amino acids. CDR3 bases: TGTGCCATCAGACCCTCAAGGACTTATGGCTACACCTTC. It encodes CAIRPSRTYGYTF.

The DNA of the CDR3 is TGTGCCAGCAGGGACCGGGACACACATAATTCACCCCTCCACTTT. This codes for CASRDRDTHNSPLHF. The V and J genes are TRBV27 and TRBJ1-6, with D maybe TRBD1 (6 bases). The CDR3 is 15 residues long. V dropped 6 bases and J dropped 5 bases, with 14 bases sitting between them. CDR1 is MNHEY, CDR2 SMNVEV, per germline (reference sequence).

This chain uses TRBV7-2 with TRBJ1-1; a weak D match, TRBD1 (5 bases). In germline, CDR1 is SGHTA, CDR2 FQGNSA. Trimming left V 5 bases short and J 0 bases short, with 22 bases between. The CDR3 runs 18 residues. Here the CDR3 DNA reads TGTGCCAGCAGCCCCGGGCAGGGAGGGGCTTCCATGAACACTGAAGCTTTCTTT. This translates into CASSPGQGGASMNTEAFF.

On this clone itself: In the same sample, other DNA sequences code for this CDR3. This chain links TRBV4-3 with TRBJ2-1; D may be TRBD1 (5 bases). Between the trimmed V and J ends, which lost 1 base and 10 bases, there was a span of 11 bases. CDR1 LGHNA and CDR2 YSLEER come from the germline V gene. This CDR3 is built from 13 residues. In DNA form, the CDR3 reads TGCGCCAGCAGCCAAGGACAGTCCCGGGAGCAGTTCTTC. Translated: CASSQGQSREQFF.

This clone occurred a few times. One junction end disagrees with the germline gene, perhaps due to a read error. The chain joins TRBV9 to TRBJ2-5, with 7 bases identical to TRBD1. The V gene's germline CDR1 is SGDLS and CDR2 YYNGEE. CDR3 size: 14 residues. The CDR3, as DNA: TGTGCCAGCAGCGCCGGGACAGCCTCAGGCCCGCCTAACTTC. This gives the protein CASSAGTASGPPNF.

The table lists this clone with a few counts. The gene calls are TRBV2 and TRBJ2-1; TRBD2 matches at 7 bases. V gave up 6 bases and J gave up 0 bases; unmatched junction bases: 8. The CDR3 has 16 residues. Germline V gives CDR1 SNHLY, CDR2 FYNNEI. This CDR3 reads CASSLMGGSSYNEQFF. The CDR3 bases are TGTGCCAGCAGCCTGATGGGGGGGAGCTCCTACAATGAGCAGTTCTTC. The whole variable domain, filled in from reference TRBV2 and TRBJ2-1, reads EPEVTQTPSHQVTQMGQEVILRCVPISNHLYFYWYRQILGQKVEFLVSFYNNEISEKSEIFDDQFSVERPDGSNFTLKIRSTKLEDSAMYFCASSLMGGSSYNEQFFGPGTRLTVL.

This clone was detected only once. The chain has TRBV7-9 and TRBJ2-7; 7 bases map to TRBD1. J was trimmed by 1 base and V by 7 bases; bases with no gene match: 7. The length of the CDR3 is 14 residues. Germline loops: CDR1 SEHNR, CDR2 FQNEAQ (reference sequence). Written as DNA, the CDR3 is TGTGCCAGCAAACCAGGACAGGAATCCTACGAGCAGTACTTC. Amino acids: CASKPGQESYEQYF. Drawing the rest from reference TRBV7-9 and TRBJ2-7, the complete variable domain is DTGVSQNPRHKITKRGQNVTFRCDPISEHNRLYWYRQTLGQGPEFLTYFQNEAQLEKSRLLSDRFSAERPKGSFSTLEIQRTEQGDSAMYLCASKPGQESYEQYFGPGTRLTVT.

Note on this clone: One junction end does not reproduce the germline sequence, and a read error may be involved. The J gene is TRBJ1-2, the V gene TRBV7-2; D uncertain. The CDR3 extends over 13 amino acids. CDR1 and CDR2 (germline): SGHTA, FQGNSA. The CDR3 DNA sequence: TGTGCCAGCAGCTTAGACAGTAACAATGGCTACACCTTC. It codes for CASSLDSNNGYTF.

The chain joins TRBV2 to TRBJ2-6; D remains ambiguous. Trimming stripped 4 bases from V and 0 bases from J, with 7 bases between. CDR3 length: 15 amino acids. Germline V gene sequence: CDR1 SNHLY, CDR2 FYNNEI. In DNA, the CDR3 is TGTGCCAGCAGTGGCCGGTCCTCTGGGGCCAACGTCCTGACTTTC. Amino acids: CASSGRSSGANVLTF.

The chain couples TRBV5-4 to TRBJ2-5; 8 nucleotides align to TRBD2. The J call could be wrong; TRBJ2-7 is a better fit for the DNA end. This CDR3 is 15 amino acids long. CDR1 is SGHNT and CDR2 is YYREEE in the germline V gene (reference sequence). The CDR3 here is CASSPGGGLTYEQYF. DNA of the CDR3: TGTGCCAGCAGCCCCGGGGGGGGTCTAACTTACGAGCAGTACTTC.

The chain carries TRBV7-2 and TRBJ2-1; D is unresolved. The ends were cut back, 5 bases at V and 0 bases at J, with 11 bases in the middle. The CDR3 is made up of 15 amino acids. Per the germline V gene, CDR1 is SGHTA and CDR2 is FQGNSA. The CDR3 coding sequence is TGTGCCAGCAGCCCCGACTCCGGCTCCTACAATGAGCAGTTCTTC. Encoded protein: CASSPDSGSYNEQFF.

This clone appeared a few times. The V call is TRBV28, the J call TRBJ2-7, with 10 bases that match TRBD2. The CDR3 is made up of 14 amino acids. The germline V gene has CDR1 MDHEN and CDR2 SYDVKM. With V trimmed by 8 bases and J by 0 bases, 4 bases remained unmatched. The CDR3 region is CASVRTSGSYEQYF. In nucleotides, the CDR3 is TGTGCCAGCGTCAGGACTAGCGGCTCCTACGAGCAGTACTTC.

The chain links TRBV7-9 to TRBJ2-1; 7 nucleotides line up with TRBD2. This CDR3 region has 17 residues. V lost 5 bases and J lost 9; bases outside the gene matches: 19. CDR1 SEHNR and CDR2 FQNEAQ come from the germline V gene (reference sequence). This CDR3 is CASSQEWETSYRGEQFF. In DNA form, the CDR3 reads TGTGCCAGCAGCCAAGAGTGGGAGACTAGCTATAGGGGTGAGCAGTTCTTC.

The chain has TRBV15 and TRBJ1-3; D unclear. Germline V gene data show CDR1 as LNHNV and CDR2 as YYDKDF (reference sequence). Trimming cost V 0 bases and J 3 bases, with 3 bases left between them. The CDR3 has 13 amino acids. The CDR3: CATSRDYGNTIYF. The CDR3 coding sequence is TGTGCCACCAGCAGAGATTATGGAAACACCATATATTTT.

CDR3 residues: CSLTAQVQETQYF. CDR3 sequence (DNA): TGCAGCCTAACAGCCCAGGTCCAAGAGACCCAGTACTTC. J is TRBJ2-5 and V is TRBV29-1; D not resolved. Trimming cost V 8 bases and J 1 base, with 14 bases left between them. The germline CDR1 and CDR2 sequences are SQVTM and ANQGSEA. This CDR3 is 13 amino acids long.

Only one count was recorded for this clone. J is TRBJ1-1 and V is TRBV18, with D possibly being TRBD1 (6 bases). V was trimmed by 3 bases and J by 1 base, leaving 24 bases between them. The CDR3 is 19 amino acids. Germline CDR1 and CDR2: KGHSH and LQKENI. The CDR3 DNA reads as TGTGCCAGCTCACCGAGATACAGGGTCTGGAAGGCTTCGAACACTGAAGCTTTCTTT. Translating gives CASSPRYRVWKASNTEAFF. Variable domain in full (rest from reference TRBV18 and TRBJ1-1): NAGVMQNPRHLVRRRGQEARLRCSPMKGHSHVYWYRQLPEEGLKFMVYLQKENIIDESGMPKERFSAEFPKEGPSILRIQQVVRGDSAAYFCASSPRYRVWKASNTEAFFGQGTRLTVV.

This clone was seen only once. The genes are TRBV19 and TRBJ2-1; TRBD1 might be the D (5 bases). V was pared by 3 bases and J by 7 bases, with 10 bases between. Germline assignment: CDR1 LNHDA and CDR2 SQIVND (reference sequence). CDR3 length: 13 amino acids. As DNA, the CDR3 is TGTGCCAGTAGTATTCAGAAGGGGAATGAGCAGTTCTTC. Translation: CASSIQKGNEQFF. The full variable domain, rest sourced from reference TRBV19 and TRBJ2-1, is DGGITQSPKYLFRKEGQNVTLSCEQNLNHDAMYWYRQDPGQGLRLIYYSQIVNDFQKGDIAEGYSVSREKKESFPLTVTSAQKNPTAFYLCASSIQKGNEQFFGPGTRLTVL.

The CDR3 region has the DNA TGTGCCAGCTCACGACAGGGAAGTTATGGCTACACCTTC. Translating it yields CASSRQGSYGYTF. This chain uses TRBV18 with TRBJ1-2; 7 bases align to TRBD1. The CDR3 has 13 residues. Germline lookup yields CDR1 KGHSH and CDR2 LQKENI. V shed 4 bases and J 5 bases; nucleotides not matched to a gene: 4.

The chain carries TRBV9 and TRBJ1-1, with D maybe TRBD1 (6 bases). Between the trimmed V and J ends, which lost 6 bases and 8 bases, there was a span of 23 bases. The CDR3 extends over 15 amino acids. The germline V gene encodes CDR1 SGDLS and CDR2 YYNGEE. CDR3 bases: TGTGCCAGCACCCGAGGGGGGGTGTGGGACCCCGAAGCTTTCTTT. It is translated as CASTRGGVWDPEAFF. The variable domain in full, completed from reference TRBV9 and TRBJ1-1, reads DSGVTQTPKHLITATGQRVTLRCSPRSGDLSVYWYQQSLDQGLQFLIQYYNGEERAKGNILERFSAQQFPDLHSELNLSSLELGDSALYFCASTRGGVWDPEAFFGQGTRLTVV.